The 18 T cell receptor beta chains below were found in one sample sequenced in a study of cytomegalovirus exposure and HLA in healthy donors. Primers included in the PCR were 60 Vbeta and 13 Jbeta primers. The data were produced by immunoSEQ multiplex PCR, yet TCRdb's version contains in-frame clones alone and is incomplete. In the table there are about 160,000 clones, about 85% of which are singletons. Sequencing input: PBMCs. The origin of the receptors is a man younger than 35 in good health and CMV-seropositive.

The rearrangement joins TRBV6-5 to TRBJ1-2; D is undetermined. The CDR3 totals 15 residues. V was trimmed by 5 bases and J by 2 bases, leaving 15 bases between them. CDR1 and CDR2 (germline): MNHEY, SVGAGI. This CDR3 reads CASSPEVIANYGYTF. The CDR3, as DNA: TGTGCCAGCAGTCCTGAGGTCATCGCCAACTATGGCTACACCTTC.

This chain connects TRBV25-1 to TRBJ2-7; 8 bases match TRBD1. There are 15 residues in the CDR3. Germline V gene sequence: CDR1 MGHDK, CDR2 SYGVNS. The trim removed 4 bases at V and 3 bases at J, leaving 8 bases unmatched. In nucleotides, the CDR3 is TGTGCCAGCAGTGGGCCCGGGACAGGAATCTACGAGCAGTACTTC. It specifies CASSGPGTGIYEQYF.

For the CDR3, the DNA is TGTGCCAGCAGCTTAAGCGGAGACACCGGGGAGCTGTTTTTT. This encodes CASSLSGDTGELFF. This sequence joins TRBV7-3 and TRBJ2-2, with no clear D. This CDR3 has 14 amino acids. The V gene lost 1 base and the J gene lost 3 bases, with 6 bases spanning the gap. The germline gives CDR1 SGHTA, CDR2 FQGTGA.

The J gene is TRBJ1-2, the V gene TRBV5-4; the match to TRBD1 covers 9 bases. J lost 2 bases, V lost 3 bases, and 8 bases had no gene match. The CDR3 consists of 16 residues. The germline CDR1 and CDR2 sequences are SGHNT and YYREEE (reference sequence). The CDR3 loop reads CASSSSQGADNYGYTF. The CDR3 DNA reads as TGTGCCAGCAGCTCGTCACAGGGGGCGGACAACTATGGCTACACCTTC.

The chain combines TRBV2 with TRBJ1-6, with D unresolved. Trimming left V 8 bases short and J 6 bases short, with 14 bases between. The CDR3 is 14 residues long. CDR1 and CDR2 (germline): SNHLY, FYNNEI. In nucleotides, the CDR3 is TGTGCCAGCGCTGCGTTTACCCGTAATTCACCCCTCCACTTT. Protein sequence: CASAAFTRNSPLHF.

The genes are TRBV27 and TRBJ2-7, with TRBD1 identical over 9 bases. V was pared by 9 bases and J by 3 bases, with 6 bases of the junction left unmatched. The CDR3 covers 13 residues. From germline, CDR1 is MNHEY and CDR2 SMNVEV (reference sequence). CDR3 coding DNA: TGTGCCAGTAAGGGACAGGGTTTCTACGAGCAGTACTTC. Protein product: CASKGQGFYEQYF.

This chain uses TRBV7-2 with TRBJ2-1, with 7 bases matching TRBD2. CDR1 SGHTA and CDR2 FQGNSA come from the germline V gene. With V trimmed by 1 base and J by 8 bases, 5 bases remained unmatched. CDR3 size: 14 residues. CDR3 amino acids: CASSLGTRGDEQFF. The DNA of the CDR3 is TGTGCCAGCAGCTTAGGGACTAGGGGCGATGAGCAGTTCTTC.

About this clone: The junction and the germline gene differ at one end; a read error may be behind it. This chain connects TRBV27 to TRBJ1-1, with 7 positions matching TRBD1. Germline V gene sequence: CDR1 MNHEY, CDR2 SMNVEV (reference sequence). The CDR3 sequence is 14 residues long. CDR3 region: CASRGAGGNIEAFF. For the CDR3, the DNA is TGTGCCAGCAGAGGTGCAGGGGGGAACATTGAAGCTTTCTTT.

The rearrangement joins TRBV10-2 to TRBJ2-5; D remains ambiguous. The germline gives CDR1 WSHSY, CDR2 SAAADI. The CDR3 runs to 13 residues. Trimming stripped 8 bases from V and 2 bases from J, with 12 bases between. In DNA, the CDR3 is TGCGCCAGCGGCGAGTACAGTCAAGAGACCCAGTACTTC. Translated, it gives CASGEYSQETQYF.

With respect to this clone: The junction and the germline gene differ at one end; a read error may be behind it. This chain joins TRBV19 and TRBJ2-2, with D tentatively TRBD2 (6 bases). In germline, CDR1 is LNHDA, CDR2 SQIVND (reference sequence). The CDR3 runs to 13 residues. The CDR3 DNA reads as TGTGCCAGTAGATCCCTGAACACCGGGGGGCTGTTTTTT. Protein sequence: CASRSLNTGGLFF.

The gene calls are TRBV18 and TRBJ2-6; 9 bases map to TRBD1. Germline loops: CDR1 KGHSH, CDR2 LQKENI. V was clipped by 4 bases and J by 2 bases; unmatched bases: 0. This CDR3 comprises 15 residues. CDR3 DNA: TGTGCCAGCTCACGGGACAGGGCTGGGGCCAACGTCCTGACTTTC. Residues: CASSRDRAGANVLTF.

The V gene is TRBV11-3, the J gene TRBJ1-1; TRBD1 might be the D (5 bases). This CDR3 is built from 12 residues. Germline V gene data show CDR1 as SGHNT and CDR2 as YENEEA. Trimming left V 5 bases short and J 8 bases short, with 12 bases between. The CDR3 protein is CASSGRSGEAFF. CDR3 bases: TGTGCCAGCAGCGGCCGATCAGGGGAAGCTTTCTTT.

The chain joins TRBV6-5 to TRBJ1-1; a possible D gene is TRBD1 (5 bases). Germline V gene lookup returns CDR1 MNHEY and CDR2 SVGAGI. The V end lost 4 bases, the J end lost 5 bases, and 17 bases lay between the germline ends. This CDR3 is 15 amino acids long. This chain's CDR3 is CASSFIRQGRTEAFF. Here the CDR3 DNA reads TGTGCCAGCAGTTTCATCCGGCAGGGTCGAACTGAAGCTTTCTTT.

The chain combines TRBV11-1 with TRBJ2-1; D gene unclear. Trimming took 5 bases from V and 1 from J, leaving 3 bases between them. The CDR3 is made up of 12 amino acids. Per germline, CDR1 SGHAT and CDR2 FQDESV (reference sequence). CDR3 loop: CASSTSYNEQFF. The CDR3 bases are TGTGCCAGCAGCACTTCCTACAATGAGCAGTTCTTC. Together with reference TRBV11-1 and TRBJ2-1, the CDR3 gives the full variable domain: EAEVAQSPRYKITEKSQAVAFWCDPISGHATLYWYRQILGQGPELLVQFQDESVVDDSQLPKDRFSAERLKGVDSTLKIQPAELGDSAMYLCASSTSYNEQFFGPGTRLTVL.

This chain uses TRBV14 with TRBJ1-2; TRBD1 is a possible D gene (6 bases). This CDR3 has 13 residues. V was cut by 1 base and J by 8 bases, with 11 bases left in between. CDR1 and CDR2 from the germline V gene are SGHDN and FVKESK. The CDR3 loop reads CASSQATGIGYTF. Written as DNA, the CDR3 is TGTGCCAGCAGCCAAGCCACAGGGATCGGCTACACCTTC.

The V gene is TRBV5-6, the J gene TRBJ2-7, with D possibly matching TRBD2 (5 bases). In germline, CDR1 is SGHDT, CDR2 YYEEEE. This CDR3 comprises 13 residues. V was cut by 0 bases and J by 7 bases, with 11 bases left in between. DNA for the CDR3: TGTGCCAGCAGCTTGGGATCTACGGGGGAGCAGTACTTC. Translation: CASSLGSTGEQYF.

The V call is TRBV15, the J call TRBJ1-2, with 11 bases fitting TRBD1. Trimming removed 6 bases from V and 0 bases from J; junction bases left unmatched: 6. This CDR3 comprises 16 residues. Germline CDR1 is LNHNV and CDR2 is YYDKDF (reference sequence). For the CDR3, the DNA is TGTGCCACCAGGACGGGACAGGGGGGACCTAACTATGGCTACACCTTC. This encodes CATRTGQGGPNYGYTF.

The chain carries TRBV14 and TRBJ2-7, with 11 bases fitting TRBD2. This CDR3 region has 16 residues. The J segment lost 3 bases and the V segment lost 1 base, leaving 5 bases of the junction unmatched. Germline assignment: CDR1 SGHDN and CDR2 FVKESK. This CDR3 is CASSQVGTSGIYEQYF. DNA of the CDR3: TGTGCCAGCAGCCAAGTAGGGACTAGCGGTATCTACGAGCAGTACTTC. The full variable domain, its missing parts supplied by reference TRBV14 and TRBJ2-7, is EAGVTQFPSHSVIEKGQTVTLRCDPISGHDNLYWYRRVMGKEIKFLLHFVKESKQDESGMPNNRFLAERTGGTYSTLKVQPAELEDSGVYFCASSQVGTSGIYEQYFGPGTRLTVT.